Listed below are T cell receptor beta chains from one sample, sequenced in a study of T cell responses to AZD1222 COVID-19 vaccine. Profiling relied on immunoSEQ multiplex PCR, and the TCRdb table lists in-frame clones only, not all of them. There are 160,000 or so clones in the sample; around 93% occur only once, and about 1.9% lies in the top ten. The sample consisted of peripheral blood, taken on day 0 of AZD1222 vaccination. All receptors come from an adult in good health. CDR3s include the opening cysteine and the closing phenylalanine or tryptophan. A D gene is named only where the DNA matches it firmly. Where a row states a size, it is once, few, many or the class of an expanded clone; other rows omit it.

abundance: -
j_gene: TRBJ1-3
len: 15
v_gene: TRBV28
d_gene: -
CDR3aa: CASSFGRSSGNTIYF
CDR3nt: TGTGCCAGCAGTTTCGGGCGTAGCTCTGGAAACACCATATATTTT

abundance: -
j_gene: TRBJ1-2
len: 13
v_gene: TRBV5-5
d_gene: -
CDR3aa: CASSTETGYGYTF
CDR3nt: TGTGCCAGCAGCACGGAGACAGGCTATGGCTACACCTTC

abundance: -
j_gene: TRBJ1-1
len: 12
v_gene: TRBV19
d_gene: -
CDR3aa: CASSIVNTEAFF
CDR3nt: TGTGCCAGTAGTATAGTGAACACTGAAGCTTTCTTT

abundance: once
j_gene: TRBJ2-1
len: 12
v_gene: TRBV5-5
d_gene: -
CDR3aa: CASSFMYREQFF
CDR3nt: TGTGCCAGCAGCTTTATGTACAGGGAGCAGTTCTTC

abundance: -
j_gene: TRBJ2-3
len: 13
v_gene: TRBV30
d_gene: -
CDR3aa: CASTALSTDTQYF
CDR3nt: TGTGCCTCCACGGCGCTTAGCACAGATACGCAGTATTTT

abundance: -
j_gene: TRBJ1-6
len: 13
v_gene: TRBV9
d_gene: -
CDR3aa: CASTPGVNSPLHF
CDR3nt: TGTGCCAGCACGCCCGGGGTTAATTCACCCCTCCACTTT

abundance: -
j_gene: TRBJ2-2
len: 13
v_gene: TRBV6-2/TRBV6-3
d_gene: -
CDR3aa: CASSFPPTGELFF
CDR3nt: TGTGCCAGCAGTTTTCCCCCTACCGGGGAGCTGTTTTTT

abundance: -
j_gene: TRBJ2-3
len: 14
v_gene: TRBV6-5
d_gene: -
CDR3aa: CASIRGRGADTQYF
CDR3nt: TGTGCCAGCATTAGGGGGAGGGGGGCGGATACGCAGTATTTT

abundance: -
j_gene: TRBJ1-4
len: 16
v_gene: TRBV7-2
d_gene: TRBD1
CDR3aa: CASSEAGTGTNEKLFF
CDR3nt: TGTGCCAGCAGCGAGGCCGGGACAGGGACTAATGAAAAACTGTTTTTT

abundance: -
j_gene: TRBJ2-1
len: 16
v_gene: TRBV19
d_gene: TRBD1
CDR3aa: CASSILQGQTNGEQFF
CDR3nt: TGTGCCAGTAGTATCCTACAGGGGCAAACTAATGGTGAGCAGTTCTTC

abundance: -
j_gene: TRBJ1-2
len: 14
v_gene: TRBV6-4
d_gene: TRBD1
CDR3aa: CASSWTGSNMDYTF
CDR3nt: TGTGCCAGCAGCTGGACAGGGAGCAATATGGACTACACCTTC

abundance: -
j_gene: TRBJ2-2
len: 13
v_gene: TRBV29-1
d_gene: -
CDR3aa: CSVEVGVDGELFF
CDR3nt: TGCAGCGTTGAGGTTGGCGTCGACGGGGAGCTGTTTTTT

abundance: -
j_gene: TRBJ1-2
len: 12
v_gene: TRBV12-3/TRBV12-4
d_gene: -
CDR3aa: CASSETVYGYTF
CDR3nt: TGTGCCAGCAGTGAGACAGTCTATGGCTACACCTTC

abundance: -
j_gene: TRBJ1-1
len: 17
v_gene: TRBV19
d_gene: TRBD1
CDR3aa: CASSEPTGRYANTEAFF
CDR3nt: TGTGCCAGTAGTGAACCGACAGGGCGCTATGCGAACACTGAAGCTTTCTTT

abundance: -
j_gene: TRBJ2-7
len: 14
v_gene: TRBV30
d_gene: TRBD1
CDR3aa: CAWSYGTATYEQYF
CDR3nt: TGTGCCTGGAGCTACGGGACAGCTACTTACGAGCAGTACTTC

abundance: once
j_gene: TRBJ1-1
len: 15
v_gene: TRBV28
d_gene: TRBD1
CDR3aa: CASKISGGGGTEAFF
CDR3nt: TGTGCCAGCAAGATCTCAGGGGGCGGAGGTACTGAAGCTTTCTTT

abundance: -
j_gene: TRBJ2-1
len: 16
v_gene: TRBV7-9
d_gene: -
CDR3aa: CASSSRGAGAPGEQFF
CDR3nt: TGTGCCAGCAGCTCCCGGGGGGCGGGAGCCCCGGGTGAGCAGTTCTTC

abundance: -
j_gene: TRBJ1-4
len: 14
v_gene: TRBV28
d_gene: -
CDR3aa: CASSFNSLNEKLFF
CDR3nt: TGTGCCAGCAGTTTTAACAGCTTAAATGAAAAACTGTTTTTT

abundance: -
j_gene: TRBJ2-7
len: 15
v_gene: TRBV7-2
d_gene: -
CDR3aa: CASSSRRRDYYEQYF
CDR3nt: TGTGCCAGCAGCTCACGCCGCAGGGATTACTACGAGCAGTACTTC

abundance: -
j_gene: TRBJ1-2
len: 14
v_gene: TRBV27
d_gene: -
CDR3aa: CASSLSGRGNGYTF
CDR3nt: TGTGCCAGCAGTTTATCGGGCAGGGGTAATGGCTACACCTTC

abundance: -
j_gene: TRBJ1-1
len: 14
v_gene: TRBV2
d_gene: -
CDR3aa: CASSIRQANTEAFF
CDR3nt: TGTGCCAGCAGCATACGACAGGCTAACACTGAAGCTTTCTTT

abundance: -
j_gene: TRBJ2-7
len: 12
v_gene: TRBV11-2
d_gene: -
CDR3aa: CASSWGEGEQYF
CDR3nt: TGTGCCAGCAGCTGGGGAGAGGGGGAGCAGTACTTC

abundance: -
j_gene: TRBJ1-1
len: 13
v_gene: TRBV5-1
d_gene: TRBD1
CDR3aa: CASRGQANTEAFF
CDR3nt: TGCGCCAGCAGGGGACAGGCCAACACTGAAGCTTTCTTT

abundance: few
j_gene: TRBJ2-7
len: 16
v_gene: TRBV6-1
d_gene: TRBD1
CDR3aa: CASSEGLDRASYEQYF
CDR3nt: TGTGCCAGCAGTGAAGGTTTGGACAGGGCCTCCTACGAGCAGTACTTC

abundance: -
j_gene: TRBJ1-3
len: 13
v_gene: TRBV4-3
d_gene: -
CDR3aa: CASSQDGSNTIYF
CDR3nt: TGCGCCAGCAGCCAAGATGGGTCGAACACCATATATTTT

abundance: -
j_gene: TRBJ2-7
len: 13
v_gene: TRBV6-5
d_gene: -
CDR3aa: CASSLGNSYEQYF
CDR3nt: TGTGCCAGCAGTTTAGGGAACTCCTACGAGCAGTACTTC

abundance: -
j_gene: TRBJ1-5
len: 15
v_gene: TRBV5-1
d_gene: -
CDR3aa: CASSVSRGLNQPQHF
CDR3nt: TGCGCCAGCAGCGTTTCGCGGGGCCTCAATCAGCCCCAGCATTTT

abundance: -
j_gene: TRBJ2-7
len: 16
v_gene: TRBV28
d_gene: TRBD2
CDR3aa: CASSRFGLAGSYEQYF
CDR3nt: TGTGCCAGCAGCCGGTTCGGACTAGCGGGTTCCTACGAGCAGTACTTC

abundance: -
j_gene: TRBJ1-2
len: 12
v_gene: TRBV28
d_gene: -
CDR3aa: CASNVEGYGYTF
CDR3nt: TGTGCCAGCAACGTAGAGGGGTATGGCTACACCTTC

abundance: -
j_gene: TRBJ2-1
len: 12
v_gene: TRBV7-8
d_gene: -
CDR3aa: CASTSSDNEQFF
CDR3nt: TGTGCCAGCACCTCCAGTGACAATGAGCAGTTCTTC

abundance: once
j_gene: TRBJ1-3
len: 14
v_gene: TRBV9
d_gene: -
CDR3aa: CASSVGGGENTIYF
CDR3nt: TGTGCCAGCAGCGTAGGAGGGGGTGAAAACACCATATATTTT